The 2 T cell receptor beta chains below were found in one sample sequenced in a study of blood T cell repertoires in COVID-19 (dated by TCRdb to about 2020). Receptor amplification or capture employed the immunoSEQ multiplex PCR assay. TCRdb obtained this table from immuneACCESS and retained in-frame rearrangements with V and J assigned. These tables miss some clones; where compared with another copy, unresolved V genes account for less than half of the shortfall, and the remainder is unexplained. The table for this sample lists around 70,000 clones; around 86% of them were counted only once. The top ten clones comprise about 11% of the sample. Sequencing was done on a sample of peripheral blood. The receptors come from a woman aged 18-30 years with acute or convalescent COVID-19.

The chain joins TRBV28 to TRBJ1-5, with 8 bases fitting TRBD1. CDR3 size: 13 residues. CDR1 MDHEN and CDR2 SYDVKM come from the germline V gene. J lost 6 bases, V lost 5 bases, and 3 bases had no gene match. CDR3 region: CASSRTGLQPQHF. In DNA, the CDR3 is TGTGCCAGCAGTAGGACAGGGCTTCAGCCCCAGCATTTT.

This clone was recorded once. The chain links TRBV11-2 to TRBJ2-5; D remains ambiguous. The germline V and J ends were trimmed by 5 bases and 5 bases, with 9 bases remaining between them. Germline CDR1 reads SGHAT; CDR2 reads FQNNGV. The CDR3 contains 12 residues. The CDR3 region has the DNA TGTGCCAGCAGCGACACGGTGGAGACCCAGTACTTC. Translated, it gives CASSDTVETQYF.